This TCR beta chain was sequenced for a study of cytotoxic CD8 clonotypes in ibrutinib-treated CLL. On the study more broadly: The group held 11 relapsed/refractory and roughly 15 treatment-naive patients, with 17 to 18 IGHV unmutated.

On this clone itself: Its target is not known.

Target depth was 1 in 200,000 to 1 in 1 million T cells, about 10x per clonotype. Data came from immunoSEQ multiplex PCR; TCRdb stores just in-frame clones and leaves some out. Of some 130,000 clones detected, approximately 85% appear once; the ten largest clones hold 2% to 2.5%. General study results and limits: Clonality was higher at baseline than in age-matched healthy donors and tracked circulating CD8+ T-cell counts. Clonality went up at the time of ibrutinib response, stayed stable in sustained remission, and later dropped back toward its baseline level at progression.

Trimming stripped 2 bases from V and 8 bases from J, with 17 bases between. In germline, CDR1 is SNHLY, CDR2 FYNNEI. The CDR3 extends over 15 amino acids. The source material was PBMCs, sampled after 24 months of ibrutinib treatment. The chain has TRBV2 and TRBJ2-3; D perhaps matches TRBD1 (5 bases). The origin of this receptor is a human donor with chronic lymphocytic leukemia. The DNA of the CDR3 is TGTGCCAGCAGTGAAAGCAGGGTGGGGATCGGTACGCAGTATTTT. Encoded protein: CASSESRVGIGTQYF.